Below are 26 T cell receptor beta chains sequenced from a single sample in a study of T cells in localized non-small cell lung cancer. Assay: immunoSEQ multiplex PCR; the TCRdb copy retains only in-frame clones and omits some. The table records about a thousand clones, about a fifth of them present only once. The input for sequencing was lung tumor tissue, taken before any cancer treatment. The source is a man aged 35 to 69 with stage II squamous cell lung carcinoma.

This chain joins TRBV29-1 and TRBJ2-5, with D hard to call. The CDR3 is 12 residues long. Trimming stripped 4 bases from V and 5 bases from J, with 11 bases between. Germline values: CDR1 SQVTM, CDR2 ANQGSEA. CDR3 protein: CSVVREVETQYF. CDR3 bases: TGCAGCGTTGTAAGGGAAGTGGAGACCCAGTACTTC.

This clone occurred a few times. V gene TRBV2 combines with J gene TRBJ1-5, with TRBD1 as a possible D gene (6 bases). V shed 5 bases and J shed 0 bases, with 17 bases lying between them. CDR1 and CDR2 (germline): SNHLY, FYNNEI. CDR3 length: 17 residues. The chain's CDR3 is CASSNLRGGISNQPQHF. The CDR3 DNA is TGTGCCAGCAGTAATTTGAGGGGGGGGATTAGCAATCAGCCCCAGCATTTT.

This clone is labeled as large. The J gene is TRBJ1-4, the V gene TRBV6-8; 11 nucleotides agree with TRBD1. This CDR3 is built from 15 residues. The J segment lost 10 bases and the V segment lost 6 bases, leaving 10 bases of the junction unmatched. Germline CDR1 MNHGY, CDR2 SAAAGT. The CDR3 DNA is TGTGCCAGCAGCAGCATCGGACAGGGGGCTGGAAAACTGTTTTTT. It translates to CASSSIGQGAGKLFF.

The sample holds a few counts of this clone. The V gene is TRBV12-5, the J gene TRBJ1-5; D remains ambiguous. CDR1 is LGHNT and CDR2 is FRNRAP in the germline V gene. This CDR3 is 14 amino acids long. In nucleotides, the CDR3 is TGTGCCAGCACCTGGGGTGGCAGCAATCAGCCCCAGCATTTT. It translates to CASTWGGSNQPQHF.

The V gene is TRBV12-5, the J gene TRBJ2-1; D call uncertain. With 7 bases removed from V and 8 bases from J, the gap between germline ends came to 21 bases. The V gene's germline CDR1 is LGHNT and CDR2 FRNRAP. The CDR3 covers 15 residues. The CDR3 region has the DNA TGTGCTAGTGCCCCCTTCGGGCACTATGGGGATGAGCAGTTCTTC. It codes for CASAPFGHYGDEQFF. The variable domain in full, with the rest retrieved from reference TRBV12-5 and TRBJ2-1, is DARVTQTPRHKVTEMGQEVTMRCQPILGHNTVFWYRQTMMQGLELLAYFRNRAPLDDSGMPKDRFSAEMPDATLATLKIQPSEPRDSAVYFCASAPFGHYGDEQFFGPGTRLTVL.

This sequence joins TRBV28 and TRBJ1-2; D ambiguous. This CDR3 has 12 residues. V was trimmed by 2 bases and J by 4 bases, leaving 5 bases between them. Germline V gene lookup returns CDR1 MDHEN and CDR2 SYDVKM. The CDR3 DNA is TGTGCCAGCAGTTTAAACGGCTATGGCTACACCTTC. Amino acids: CASSLNGYGYTF.

This clone is labeled as medium-sized. CDR3 sequence reads: CASSLDGGKETQYF. As DNA, the CDR3 is TGTGCCAGCAGCTTAGATGGAGGCAAAGAGACCCAGTACTTC. The chain recombines TRBV11-3 with TRBJ2-5, with D tentatively TRBD2 (5 bases). This CDR3 region has 14 residues. Per the germline V gene, CDR1 is SGHNT and CDR2 is YENEEA. V was trimmed by 0 bases and J by 3 bases, leaving 8 bases between them.

There are a few counts of this clone. The chain uses TRBV30 and TRBJ2-3; D is possibly TRBD1 or TRBD2 (5 bases each). CDR3 length: 14 amino acids. The V gene's germline CDR1 is GTSNPN and CDR2 SVGIG (reference sequence). V lost 5 bases to trimming and J lost 5 bases, with 17 bases between them. The CDR3 reads CAWEPGRVGDTQYF. The CDR3 DNA reads as TGTGCCTGGGAGCCGGGACGGGTCGGAGATACGCAGTATTTT.

This clone was counted between two and nine times. The genes are TRBV11-3 and TRBJ2-1; TRBD2 agrees at 13 bases. The J segment lost 9 bases and the V segment lost 6 bases, leaving 8 bases of the junction unmatched. The CDR3 length is 15 residues. Germline CDR1 and CDR2: SGHNT and YENEEA. CDR3 bases: TGTGCCAGCAGTCCGGGACTAGCGGGGATAGGTGAGCAGTTCTTC. Amino acid sequence: CASSPGLAGIGEQFF.

The rearrangement uses TRBV6-8 and TRBJ2-7; D is perhaps TRBD1 (6 bases). The germline CDR1 and CDR2 sequences are MNHGY and SAAAGT. The germline V and J ends were trimmed by 5 bases and 6 bases, with 11 bases remaining between them. The CDR3 length is 12 residues. The CDR3 here is CASSKGVSEQYF. Written as DNA, the CDR3 is TGTGCCAGCAGTAAGGGGGTCTCCGAGCAGTACTTC.

This clone was recorded a few times. The chain uses TRBV10-3 and TRBJ2-2; 15 bases fit TRBD2. The CDR3 contains 15 residues. The germline CDR1 and CDR2 sequences are ENHRY and SYGVKD. J lost 1 base, V lost 11 bases, and 2 bases had no gene match. The DNA for the CDR3 is TGTGCCGTGGGACTAGCGGGGGGGAACACCGGGGAGCTGTTTTTT. It codes for CAVGLAGGNTGELFF.

The chain is built from TRBV19 and TRBJ2-7; tentative D call: TRBD1 (6 bases). V gave up 11 bases and J gave up 2 bases, with 19 bases separating them. CDR1 and CDR2 (germline): LNHDA, SQIVND (reference sequence). The CDR3 runs to 14 residues. The CDR3 nucleotides read TGTGCCGTATCCAAGCACGGGACACCCTACGAGCAGTACTTC. Translating gives CAVSKHGTPYEQYF.

The chain joins TRBV19 to TRBJ2-7; possible D gene TRBD2, 6 bases. In germline, CDR1 is LNHDA, CDR2 SQIVND (reference sequence). The CDR3 has 13 amino acids. V gave up 3 bases and J gave up 5 bases, with 11 bases separating them. The CDR3 spells CASSIIRGDEQYF. CDR3 nucleotides: TGTGCCAGTAGTATCATCCGCGGGGACGAGCAGTACTTC.

This chain uses TRBV14 with TRBJ2-1; 11 bases fit TRBD2. J lost 7 bases, V lost 6 bases, and 5 bases had no gene match. Germline loops: CDR1 SGHDN, CDR2 FVKESK. The CDR3 loop spans 14 amino acids. The CDR3 DNA reads as TGTGCCAGCAGAAATAGCGGGAGGGAGAATGAGCAGTTCTTC. Translating gives CASRNSGRENEQFF.

This clone was counted a few times. This chain connects TRBV19 to TRBJ1-2; D gene ambiguous. The CDR3 totals 15 residues. From germline, CDR1 is LNHDA and CDR2 SQIVND (reference sequence). Trimming stripped 3 bases from V and 3 bases from J, with 14 bases between. CDR3 sequence: CASSIRLQADYGYTF. DNA for the CDR3: TGTGCCAGTAGTATCCGGCTTCAGGCGGACTATGGCTACACCTTC.

This clone was found a few times. The chain is built from TRBV2 and TRBJ2-1; 12 bases line up with TRBD2. The V gene end was trimmed by 6 bases and the J gene end by 10 bases; junction bases not matched to a gene: 10. Germline lookup yields CDR1 SNHLY and CDR2 FYNNEI. This CDR3 comprises 15 residues. CDR3 DNA: TGTGCCAGCAGGCCCGGACTAGCGGGGACGGGAGAGCAGTTCTTC. Protein: CASRPGLAGTGEQFF. The full variable domain, in which reference TRBV2 and TRBJ2-1 provide the parts outside the CDR3, is EPEVTQTPSHQVTQMGQEVILRCVPISNHLYFYWYRQILGQKVEFLVSFYNNEISEKSEIFDDQFSVERPDGSNFTLKIRSTKLEDSAMYFCASRPGLAGTGEQFFGPGTRLTVL.

This chain links TRBV28 with TRBJ1-5, with no clear D. The CDR3 spans 12 residues. CDR1 is MDHEN and CDR2 is SYDVKM in the germline V gene. V was cut by 8 bases and J by 4 bases, with 9 bases left in between. Written as DNA, the CDR3 is TGTGCCAGCCGGACGGCTAATCAGCCCCAGCATTTT. This sequence encodes CASRTANQPQHF.

The CDR3 bases are TGTGCCAGCAGCCCAGAGGGGGGTAATTACAATGAGCAGTTCTTC. This sequence encodes CASSPEGGNYNEQFF. V and J are TRBV11-3 and TRBJ2-1, with D perhaps TRBD1 or TRBD2 (6 bases each). CDR3 length: 15 residues. Germline V CDR1 and CDR2: SGHNT, YENEEA. The V end was cut by 5 bases, the J end by 4 bases, with 15 bases between.

This clone is categorized as medium-sized. V is TRBV6-8 and J is TRBJ2-7; 11 nucleotides agree with TRBD2. After removal of 6 bases from V and 3 bases from J, the junction contained 16 bases not matched to a gene. Germline CDR1 is MNHGY and CDR2 is SAAAGT. This CDR3 is built from 18 residues. CDR3 sequence: CASRVRTSGSWGIYEQYF. CDR3 bases: TGTGCCAGCAGGGTCCGAACTAGCGGGAGCTGGGGGATCTACGAGCAGTACTTC.

This clone has a handful of counts. This chain joins TRBV18 and TRBJ1-2; D not resolved. V was trimmed by 3 bases and J by 7 bases, leaving 12 bases between them. The CDR3 consists of 13 residues. Germline loops: CDR1 KGHSH, CDR2 LQKENI. In nucleotides, the CDR3 is TGTGCCAGCTCACCCCGGACGGCCAGTGGCTACACCTTC. This gives the protein CASSPRTASGYTF.

This clone ranks as medium-sized (0.01 to 0.1%). The V gene is TRBV12-2, the J gene TRBJ2-1; TRBD2 is the table's D call, not checked against the DNA. TRBV12-2 is listed as a pseudogene. The CDR3 covers 15 residues. CDR3 coding DNA: TGTGCTAGCCTCCCGGGGGGGGCACCTAACAATGAGCAGTTCTTC. The encoded protein is CASLPGGAPNNEQFF.

The chain recombines TRBV9 with TRBJ2-3; D might be TRBD1 (5 bases). The ends were cut back, 6 bases at V and 2 bases at J, with 10 bases in the middle. CDR1 is SGDLS and CDR2 is YYNGEE in the germline V gene. The CDR3 loop spans 13 amino acids. The CDR3 spells CASNPRATDTQYF. The CDR3 DNA is TGTGCCAGCAACCCCAGGGCCACAGATACGCAGTATTTT.

This sequence joins TRBV5-1 and TRBJ1-1; D gene uncertain. Germline assignment: CDR1 SGHRS and CDR2 YFSETQ. With 4 bases removed from V and 8 bases from J, the gap between germline ends came to 18 bases. The CDR3 extends over 14 amino acids. The CDR3 DNA reads as TGCGCCAGCAGCGTCGGGAGCCAAAGTTCCGAAGCTTTCTTT. Translation gives CASSVGSQSSEAFF.

The V call is TRBV28, the J call TRBJ1-5; D is unresolved. The CDR3 has 15 residues. Germline CDR1 and CDR2: MDHEN and SYDVKM. V lost 8 bases and J lost 2, with 16 bases in between. The CDR3, as DNA: TGTGCCAGCCGCCTTTCACTTCTAGGCAATCAGCCCCAGCATTTT. Translation: CASRLSLLGNQPQHF.

This clone was counted only a few times. As DNA, the CDR3 is TGTGCCAGCAAGGTTACCCATTTCAATGAGCAGTTCTTC. It translates to CASKVTHFNEQFF. The chain employs TRBV28 and TRBJ2-1; D uncertain. The CDR3 has 13 residues. Germline V gives CDR1 MDHEN, CDR2 SYDVKM. Trimming shortened V by 7 bases and J by 6 bases, and 13 bases separated the two germline ends. The full variable domain, completed using reference TRBV28 and TRBJ2-1, is DVKVTQSSRYLVKRTGEKVFLECVQDMDHENMFWYRQDPGLGLRLIYFSYDVKMKEKGDIPEGYSVSREKKERFSLILESASTNQTSMYLCASKVTHFNEQFFGPGTRLTVL.

The chain carries TRBV7-7 and TRBJ2-6, with a weak D call TRBD2 (5 bases). CDR1 SSHAT and CDR2 FNYEAQ come from the germline V gene (reference sequence). This CDR3 is 18 amino acids long. Trimming removed 8 bases at V and 4 bases at J, with 24 bases between. The CDR3 spells CASRRVGASSGGANVLTF. The CDR3 nucleotides are TGTGCCAGCCGAAGGGTGGGAGCCTCCTCGGGAGGGGCCAACGTCCTGACTTTC.